These 8 T cell receptor beta chains originate from one sample sequenced in a study of blood T cell repertoires in COVID-19. TCRdb's copy holds only in-frame clones and misses some; the assay was immunoSEQ multiplex PCR. This repertoire shows approximately 110,000 clones, around 74% found once; its top ten account for roughly a fifth. The source material was peripheral blood. The source is a woman in her 70s with acute or convalescent COVID-19.

J is TRBJ2-5 and V is TRBV28, with D maybe TRBD2 (5 bases). The germline V and J ends were trimmed by 10 bases and 6 bases, with 21 bases remaining between them. The CDR3 covers 14 residues. The V gene's germline CDR1 is MDHEN and CDR2 SYDVKM. In DNA, the CDR3 is TGTGCCACCTCCCCCCCCGGGGATGTCAAGACCCAGTACTTC. Its translation: CATSPPGDVKTQYF.

As concerns this clone: Other DNA sequences in the sample encode the same CDR3. V usage is TRBV6-5 and J usage is TRBJ2-7, with 9 bases fitting TRBD1. This CDR3 spans 14 amino acids. V was pared by 5 bases and J by 2 bases, with 4 bases of the junction left unmatched. Germline V gene data show CDR1 as MNHEY and CDR2 as SVGAGI. The CDR3 protein is CASSPGQGAYEQYF. The DNA for the CDR3 is TGTGCCAGCAGTCCGGGACAGGGAGCCTACGAGCAGTACTTC.

The chain is built from TRBV19 and TRBJ2-7; 7 bases are a match to TRBD1. From germline, CDR1 is LNHDA and CDR2 SQIVND (reference sequence). V lost 1 base and J lost 3; bases outside the gene matches: 3. The CDR3 contains 14 residues. In DNA form, the CDR3 reads TGTGCCAGTAGTATAGCACAGGGGAACTACGAGCAGTACTTC. It yields the protein CASSIAQGNYEQYF.

About this clone: With a much larger clone just one base away, this may be a read error. The rearrangement uses TRBV5-1 and TRBJ2-7; TRBD2 agrees at 8 bases. The CDR3 has 16 amino acids. Germline assignment: CDR1 SGHRS and CDR2 YFSETQ. V gave up 10 bases and J gave up 7 bases; unmatched junction bases: 22. The chain's CDR3 is CACLSRRGGRGWEQYF. The CDR3 DNA reads TGCGCCTGCTTGAGCCGTCGGGGGGGCCGGGGGTGGGAGCAGTACTTC.

V and J are TRBV30 and TRBJ1-5; the D gene is possibly TRBD1 (5 bases). Trimming cost V 4 bases and J 3 bases, with 13 bases left between them. CDR1 is GTSNPN and CDR2 is SVGIG in the germline V gene (reference sequence). CDR3 length: 14 amino acids. CDR3 in amino acids: CAWNLAGFNQPQHF. In nucleotides, the CDR3 is TGTGCCTGGAATTTAGCAGGGTTCAATCAGCCCCAGCATTTT.

The chain links TRBV19 to TRBJ2-3; D remains unclear. The germline V gene encodes CDR1 LNHDA and CDR2 SQIVND (reference sequence). V lost 0 bases and J 6 bases, leaving 25 bases between the germline ends. CDR3 length: 19 residues. The CDR3 sequence: CASSIEAATRVFARDTQYF. DNA for the CDR3: TGTGCCAGTAGTATAGAGGCAGCCACCCGCGTGTTTGCTAGGGATACGCAGTATTTT.

The V call is TRBV7-2, the J call TRBJ1-3; weak D call: TRBD1 (5 bases). Trimming stripped 5 bases from V and 3 bases from J, with 8 bases between. The length of the CDR3 is 13 residues. CDR1 and CDR2 (germline): SGHTA, FQGNSA. CDR3 residues: CASSQGVGNTIYF. The CDR3, as DNA: TGTGCCAGCAGCCAAGGGGTTGGAAACACCATATATTTT. Supplemented by reference TRBV7-2 and TRBJ1-3, the full variable domain reads GAGVSQSPSNKVTEKGKDVELRCDPISGHTALYWYRQSLGQGLEFLIYFQGNSAPDKSGLPSDRFSAERTGGSVSTLTIQRTQQEDSAVYLCASSQGVGNTIYFGEGSWLTVV.

The rearrangement joins TRBV14 to TRBJ2-1, with 8 bases lining up with TRBD1. V lost 1 base and J lost 7; bases outside the gene matches: 6. Per germline, CDR1 SGHDN and CDR2 FVKESK. This CDR3 is 15 amino acids long. This CDR3 is CASSQAGGARNEQFF. The CDR3 DNA reads as TGTGCCAGCAGCCAAGCAGGGGGCGCACGAAATGAGCAGTTCTTC. Based on the CDR3 plus reference TRBV14 and TRBJ2-1, the full variable domain is EAGVTQFPSHSVIEKGQTVTLRCDPISGHDNLYWYRRVMGKEIKFLLHFVKESKQDESGMPNNRFLAERTGGTYSTLKVQPAELEDSGVYFCASSQAGGARNEQFFGPGTRLTVL.